The rows below give T cell receptor beta chains drawn from one sample of a study of blood T cell repertoires in COVID-19. Libraries were prepared by immunoSEQ multiplex PCR; TCRdb keeps only in-frame clonotypes and omits some of them. The sample has about 260,000 clones, less than 90% seen once. What was sequenced was PBMCs or T cells enriched from blood (not recorded which). These receptors were taken from a woman aged 45 to 65 who had recovered from COVID-19. The CDR3 runs from the conserved cysteine through the conserved F or W. The order of the fields is J gene, V gene, CDR3 protein.

j_call: TRBJ2-1; v_call: TRBV29-1; cdr3_aa: CSVHLAEDNEQFF
j_call: TRBJ2-7; v_call: TRBV6-1; cdr3_aa: CASSEALQELGEQYF
j_call: TRBJ2-7; v_call: TRBV4-3; cdr3_aa: CASSQDLGATGEQYF
j_call: TRBJ2-2; v_call: TRBV11-2; cdr3_aa: CASRRGGVGDTGELFF
j_call: TRBJ1-1; v_call: TRBV11-2; cdr3_aa: CASSLAVNTEAFF
j_call: TRBJ1-3; v_call: TRBV9; cdr3_aa: CASSGGFSGNTIYF
j_call: TRBJ1-2; v_call: TRBV9; cdr3_aa: CASSVGQGGYGYTF
j_call: TRBJ1-1; v_call: TRBV5-6; cdr3_aa: CASRSDRGFEAFF
j_call: TRBJ1-2; v_call: TRBV28; cdr3_aa: CASSSPGHKGPTNYGYTF
j_call: TRBJ1-3; v_call: TRBV28; cdr3_aa: CASSLGAGNTIYF
j_call: TRBJ2-1; v_call: TRBV30; cdr3_aa: CAWSVWRSSYNEQFF
j_call: TRBJ2-1; v_call: TRBV29-1; cdr3_aa: CSVKDSEQFF
j_call: TRBJ1-4; v_call: TRBV4-1; cdr3_aa: CASSQGGATNEKLFF
j_call: TRBJ2-7; v_call: TRBV9; cdr3_aa: CASSVEPRLAAVEQYF
j_call: TRBJ1-2; v_call: TRBV3-1/TRBV3-2; cdr3_aa: CASSRQGVKSGYTF
j_call: TRBJ2-1; v_call: TRBV15; cdr3_aa: CATSTLGQGSYEQFF
j_call: TRBJ2-1; v_call: TRBV10-1; cdr3_aa: CASSPPPRGAGAPWNEQFF
j_call: TRBJ2-2; v_call: TRBV5-1; cdr3_aa: CASSLLAAGNTGELFF
j_call: TRBJ1-3; v_call: TRBV4-1; cdr3_aa: CASSQPGGTGNTIYF
j_call: TRBJ2-1; v_call: TRBV15; cdr3_aa: CATSRDGGGSYNEQFF
j_call: TRBJ1-4; v_call: TRBV4-3; cdr3_aa: CASSRDSQGEKLFF
j_call: TRBJ2-5; v_call: TRBV5-1; cdr3_aa: CASSLTPREVETQYF
j_call: TRBJ1-2; v_call: TRBV10-3; cdr3_aa: CAISGEGRLGGYTF
j_call: TRBJ2-1; v_call: TRBV27; cdr3_aa: CASRAGLAVNEQFF
j_call: TRBJ1-6; v_call: TRBV4-1; cdr3_aa: CASSQDWGGSGSPLHF
j_call: TRBJ1-5; v_call: TRBV6-6; cdr3_aa: CASTKGGGINQPQHF
j_call: TRBJ1-2; v_call: TRBV9; cdr3_aa: CASSVGTGGFYSYTF
j_call: TRBJ1-5; v_call: TRBV9; cdr3_aa: CASSTQGSDQPQHF